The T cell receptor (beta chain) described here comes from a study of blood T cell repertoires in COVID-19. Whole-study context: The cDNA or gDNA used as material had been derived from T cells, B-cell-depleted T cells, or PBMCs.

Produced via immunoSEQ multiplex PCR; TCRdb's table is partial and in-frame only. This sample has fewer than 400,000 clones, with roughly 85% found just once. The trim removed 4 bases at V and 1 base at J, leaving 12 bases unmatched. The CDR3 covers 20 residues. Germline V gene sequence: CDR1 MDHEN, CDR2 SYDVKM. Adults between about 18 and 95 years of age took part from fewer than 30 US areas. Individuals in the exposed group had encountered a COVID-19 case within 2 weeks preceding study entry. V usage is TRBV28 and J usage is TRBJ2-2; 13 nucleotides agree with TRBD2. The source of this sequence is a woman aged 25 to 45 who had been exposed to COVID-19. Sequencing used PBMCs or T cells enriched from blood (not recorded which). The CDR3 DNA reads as TGTGCCAGCAGTTACGGGGGGACTAGCGGGACTTCACAGAACACCGGGGAGCTGTTTTTT. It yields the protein CASSYGGTSGTSQNTGELFF. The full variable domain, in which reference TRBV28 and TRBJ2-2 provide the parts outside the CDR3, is DVKVTQSSRYLVKRTGEKVFLECVQDMDHENMFWYRQDPGLGLRLIYFSYDVKMKEKGDIPEGYSVSREKKERFSLILESASTNQTSMYLCASSYGGTSGTSQNTGELFFGEGSRLTVL.